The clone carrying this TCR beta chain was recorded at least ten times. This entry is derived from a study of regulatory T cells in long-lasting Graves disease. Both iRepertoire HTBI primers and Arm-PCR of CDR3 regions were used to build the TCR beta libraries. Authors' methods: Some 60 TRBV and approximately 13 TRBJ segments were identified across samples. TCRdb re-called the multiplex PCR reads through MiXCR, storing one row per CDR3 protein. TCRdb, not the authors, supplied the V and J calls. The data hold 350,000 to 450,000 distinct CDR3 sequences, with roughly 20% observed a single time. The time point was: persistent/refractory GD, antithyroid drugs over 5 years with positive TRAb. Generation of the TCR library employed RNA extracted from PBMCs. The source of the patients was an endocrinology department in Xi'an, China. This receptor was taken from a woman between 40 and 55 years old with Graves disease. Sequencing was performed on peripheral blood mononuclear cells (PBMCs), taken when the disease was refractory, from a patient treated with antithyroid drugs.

The CDR3 DNA sequence: TGTGCCAGCAGCCCAAGAGAGGGGACATTCTACGAGCAGTACTTC. Its protein is CASSPREGTFYEQYF. The chain carries TRBV3-1 and TRBJ2-7; D is perhaps TRBD1 (6 bases). From germline, CDR1 is LGHDT and CDR2 YNNKEL (reference sequence). V lost 4 bases to trimming and J lost 3 bases, with 16 bases between them. The CDR3 loop spans 15 amino acids.